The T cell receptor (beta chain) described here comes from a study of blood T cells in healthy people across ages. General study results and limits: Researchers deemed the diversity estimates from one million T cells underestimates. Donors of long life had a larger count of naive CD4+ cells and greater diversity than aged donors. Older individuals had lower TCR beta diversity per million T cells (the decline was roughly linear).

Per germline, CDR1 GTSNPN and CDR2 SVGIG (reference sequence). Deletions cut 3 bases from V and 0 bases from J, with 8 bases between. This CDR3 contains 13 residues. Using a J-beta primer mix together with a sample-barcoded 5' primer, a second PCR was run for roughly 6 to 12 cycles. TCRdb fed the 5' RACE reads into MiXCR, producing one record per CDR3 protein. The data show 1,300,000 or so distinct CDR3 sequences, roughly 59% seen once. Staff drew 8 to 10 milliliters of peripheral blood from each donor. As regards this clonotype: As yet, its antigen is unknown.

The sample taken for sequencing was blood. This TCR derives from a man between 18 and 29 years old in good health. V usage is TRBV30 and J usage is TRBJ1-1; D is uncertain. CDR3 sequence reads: CAWRDGLNTEAFF. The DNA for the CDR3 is TGTGCCTGGAGGGACGGCCTGAACACTGAAGCTTTCTTT. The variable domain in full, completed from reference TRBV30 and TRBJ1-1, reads SQTIHQWPATLVQPVGSPLSLECTVEGTSNPNLYWYRQAAGRGLQLLFYSVGIGQISSEVPQNLSASRPQDRQFILSSKKLLLSDSGFYLCAWRDGLNTEAFFGQGTRLTVV.